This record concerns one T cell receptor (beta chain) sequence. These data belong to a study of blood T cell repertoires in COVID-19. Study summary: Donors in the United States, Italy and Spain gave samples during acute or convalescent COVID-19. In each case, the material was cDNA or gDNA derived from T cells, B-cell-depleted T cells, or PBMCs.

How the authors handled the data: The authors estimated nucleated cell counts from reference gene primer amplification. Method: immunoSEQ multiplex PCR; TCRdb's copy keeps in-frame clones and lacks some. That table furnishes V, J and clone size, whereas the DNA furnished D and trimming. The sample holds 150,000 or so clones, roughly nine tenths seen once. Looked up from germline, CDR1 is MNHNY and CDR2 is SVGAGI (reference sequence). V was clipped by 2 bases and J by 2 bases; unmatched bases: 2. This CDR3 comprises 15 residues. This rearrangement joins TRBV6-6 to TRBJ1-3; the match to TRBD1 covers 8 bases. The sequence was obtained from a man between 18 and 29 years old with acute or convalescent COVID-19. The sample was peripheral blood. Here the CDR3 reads CASSYQGQAGNTIYF. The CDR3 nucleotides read TGTGCCAGCAGTTACCAGGGACAGGCTGGAAACACCATATATTTT.